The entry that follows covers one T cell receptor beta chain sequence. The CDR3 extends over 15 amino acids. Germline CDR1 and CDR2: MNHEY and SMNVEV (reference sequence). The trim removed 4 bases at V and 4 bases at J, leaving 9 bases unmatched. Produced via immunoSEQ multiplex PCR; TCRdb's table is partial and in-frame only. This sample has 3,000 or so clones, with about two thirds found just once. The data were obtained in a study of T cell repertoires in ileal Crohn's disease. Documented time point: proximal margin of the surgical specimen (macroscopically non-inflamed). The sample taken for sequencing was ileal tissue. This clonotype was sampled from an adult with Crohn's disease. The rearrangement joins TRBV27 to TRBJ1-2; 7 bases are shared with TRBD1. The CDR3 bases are TGTGCCAGCAGTTCCCGACCGGGACAGATCTATGGCTACACCTTC. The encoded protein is CASSSRPGQIYGYTF.